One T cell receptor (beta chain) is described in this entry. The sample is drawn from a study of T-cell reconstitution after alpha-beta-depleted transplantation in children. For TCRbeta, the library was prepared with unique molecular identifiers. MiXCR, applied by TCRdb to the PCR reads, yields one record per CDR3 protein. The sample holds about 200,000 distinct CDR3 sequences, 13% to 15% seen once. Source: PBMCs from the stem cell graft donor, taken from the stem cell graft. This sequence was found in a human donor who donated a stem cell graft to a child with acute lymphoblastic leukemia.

The CDR3 reads CASTHSGRTDTQYF. The DNA for the CDR3 is TGCGCCAGCACCCATAGCGGGAGGACCGATACGCAGTATTTT. The V and J genes are TRBV10-2 and TRBJ2-3; 10 bases map to TRBD2. The CDR3 is made up of 14 amino acids. The J segment lost 6 bases and the V segment lost 7 bases, leaving 7 bases of the junction unmatched. The germline gives CDR1 WSHSY, CDR2 SAAADI.